There are a few counts of the clone carrying this TCR beta chain. Antigen: not known. A J-beta primer mix and a sample-barcoded 5' primer were used in a second PCR of roughly 6 to 11 cycles. Via MiXCR, TCRdb re-called the 5' RACE reads, giving one row per CDR3 protein. The table records approximately 1.5 million distinct CDR3 sequences, about 31% of them present only once. The sample is drawn from a study of blood T cells in healthy people across ages. Overall study results and limits: Older age went with lower TCR beta diversity per million T cells, in a roughly linear way. Unsorted PBMCs blocked a conclusive comparison of naive and antigen-experienced cells.

This TCR came from a woman under 40 in good health. Material: blood.

CDR3 loop: CASSDLGLAGGQQYF. Here the CDR3 DNA reads TGTGCCAGCAGTGACCTGGGACTAGCGGGGGGGCAGCAGTACTTC. This chain uses TRBV6-1 with TRBJ2-7; 16 nucleotides line up with TRBD2. Losses at the gene ends were 3 bases for V and 8 bases for J; bases not matched to a gene: 4. Germline V lookup: CDR1 MNHNS, CDR2 SASEGT. CDR3 length equals 15 residues.